This paragraph reports one T cell receptor beta chain. This sample was taken from a study of blood T cells in healthy people across ages. The second PCR ran roughly 7 to 12 cycles with a sample-barcoded 5' primer and J-beta primers. TCRdb passed the 5' RACE reads through MiXCR, listing each CDR3 protein once. The data show 600,000 to 900,000 distinct CDR3 sequences, approximately 24% seen once. The CDR3 totals 13 residues. Germline CDR1 reads SGHTA; CDR2 reads FQGNSA. Trimming removed 3 bases at V and 3 bases at J, with 9 bases between. This sample also appeared in a second study, on T cells of mothers and their children.

Sequenced input: blood. The V call is TRBV7-2, the J call TRBJ2-7, with a possible D match to TRBD1 (5 bases). The TCR originated in a boy aged 5 to 17 in good health. The CDR3 reads CASSFTGLYEQYF. For the CDR3, the DNA is TGTGCCAGCAGCTTCACAGGCCTCTACGAGCAGTACTTC.